One sample yielded the 17 T cell receptor beta chains listed below, sequenced in a study of cytomegalovirus exposure and HLA in healthy donors. PCR involved 60 Vbeta and 13 Jbeta primers. Sequenced by immunoSEQ multiplex PCR; TCRdb stores in-frame clones only, minus some. The sample has around 150,000 clones; roughly 82% are singletons. The specimen was PBMCs. These receptors were taken from a male donor in good health and CMV-seronegative.

The chain carries TRBV5-1 and TRBJ2-1; 7 bases agree with TRBD2. The germline V gene encodes CDR1 SGHRS and CDR2 YFSETQ. The J segment lost 3 bases and the V segment lost 0 bases, leaving 0 bases of the junction unmatched. CDR3 length equals 14 residues. CDR3 nucleotides: TGCGCCAGCAGCTTGGGCGGGGGCTACAATGAGCAGTTCTTC. Its translation: CASSLGGGYNEQFF.

V usage is TRBV7-2 and J usage is TRBJ2-3; D remains unclear. The germline CDR1 and CDR2 sequences are SGHTA and FQGNSA. The CDR3 spans 12 residues. V shed 1 base and J shed 5 bases, with 4 bases lying between them. CDR3 DNA sequence: TGTGCCAGCAGCTTAGTCAAAGATACGCAGTATTTT. As protein: CASSLVKDTQYF.

This chain uses TRBV5-1 with TRBJ2-1; TRBD2 aligns across 12 bases. This CDR3 is built from 14 residues. Germline trimming cut 4 bases from V and 8 bases from J; bases unmatched to any gene: 4. CDR1 SGHRS and CDR2 YFSETQ come from the germline V gene. The CDR3 DNA follows: TGCGCCAGCAGCGGGAGACTAGCGGGAGATGAGCAGTTCTTC. This codes for CASSGRLAGDEQFF. The full variable domain, in which reference TRBV5-1 and TRBJ2-1 provide the parts outside the CDR3, is KAGVTQTPRYLIKTRGQQVTLSCSPISGHRSVSWYQQTPGQGLQFLFEYFSETQRNKGNFPGRFSGRQFSNSRSEMNVSTLELGDSALYLCASSGRLAGDEQFFGPGTRLTVL.

The V and J genes are TRBV23-1 and TRBJ2-7, with D perhaps matching TRBD1 (6 bases). TRBV23-1 is annotated as an ORF whose role is uncertain. The CDR3 is 15 residues long. The V and J ends lost 0 bases and 2 bases respectively, with 11 bases between them. The CDR3 reads CASSQSWGLPYEQYF. The DNA of the CDR3 is TGCGCCAGCAGTCAATCGTGGGGGCTACCCTACGAGCAGTACTTC.

The rearrangement links TRBV7-9 to TRBJ2-1; a possible D gene is TRBD2 (5 bases). With 8 bases removed from V and 0 bases from J, the gap between germline ends came to 14 bases. Germline V lookup: CDR1 SEHNR, CDR2 FQNEAQ (reference sequence). The CDR3 has 15 amino acids. The CDR3 nucleotides read TGTGCCAGCCGCAACGGGGTGAGCTCCTACAATGAGCAGTTCTTC. This sequence encodes CASRNGVSSYNEQFF.

In DNA, the CDR3 is TGTGCCAGCAGTGGACTAGCGGGGAGTGATAATGAGCAGTTCTTC. The encoded protein is CASSGLAGSDNEQFF. The V gene is TRBV9, the J gene TRBJ2-1, with 12 bases aligning to TRBD2. CDR3 length: 15 residues. Germline assignment: CDR1 SGDLS and CDR2 YYNGEE. V lost 5 bases and J lost 7; bases outside the gene matches: 7.

This sequence joins TRBV28 and TRBJ1-2; TRBD1 matches 12 bases. The CDR3 runs 15 residues. Trimming at V came to 4 bases and at J to 8 bases, leaving 8 bases not matched to a gene. CDR1 is MDHEN and CDR2 is SYDVKM in the germline V gene. This CDR3 reads CASSYAGQGAGGYTF. CDR3 nucleotides: TGTGCCAGCAGTTACGCGGGACAGGGGGCTGGAGGCTACACCTTC.

This rearrangement joins TRBV5-1 to TRBJ2-5; perhaps TRBD2 as D (5 bases). The DNA end is more similar to TRBJ2-7, so the J call may be wrong. Germline CDR1 reads SGHRS; CDR2 reads YFSETQ. This CDR3 contains 14 residues. The CDR3 DNA reads TGCGCCAGCAGCGGGAGACCCAGCCTCCACGAGCAGTACTTC. It translates to CASSGRPSLHEQYF.

The chain uses TRBV15 and TRBJ2-7, with TRBD1 matching 8 bases. After removal of 1 base from V and 3 bases from J, the junction contained 2 bases not matched to a gene. CDR1 is LNHNV, CDR2 YYDKDF, per germline (reference sequence). The CDR3 runs 14 residues. CDR3 loop: CATSRVGTGYEQYF. The CDR3 DNA reads TGTGCCACCAGCAGAGTTGGGACAGGCTACGAGCAGTACTTC.

The V and J genes are TRBV5-1 and TRBJ2-7; D gene unclear. CDR3 length: 15 residues. The V gene lost 0 bases and the J gene lost 5 bases, with 15 bases spanning the gap. Germline values: CDR1 SGHRS, CDR2 YFSETQ. The CDR3 spells CASSLVAGSENEQYF. The CDR3 nucleotides are TGCGCCAGCAGCTTGGTGGCAGGCTCGGAAAACGAGCAGTACTTC.

Regarding this clone: Other DNA sequences within the sample encode an identical CDR3. This sequence joins TRBV27 and TRBJ2-1; 8 bases agree with TRBD2. The CDR3 consists of 12 residues. V shed 5 bases, J shed 16 bases, and the junction held 10 bases outside the gene matches. The germline CDR1 and CDR2 sequences are MNHEY and SMNVEV (reference sequence). As DNA, the CDR3 is TGTGCCAGCAGTAAGTCCGGGACTAGTTCTTTCTTC. It specifies CASSKSGTSSFF.

V gene TRBV5-1 combines with J gene TRBJ2-2; TRBD2 aligns across 7 bases. Germline V gene lookup returns CDR1 SGHRS and CDR2 YFSETQ. The CDR3 is 16 residues long. V lost 6 bases, J lost 3 bases, and 11 bases stayed unmatched. CDR3 bases: TGCGCCAGCATGGGAGGGCCTAGTATTGACACCGGGGAGCTGTTTTTT. This codes for CASMGGPSIDTGELFF.

This rearrangement joins TRBV5-4 to TRBJ2-2; a weak D match, TRBD2 (6 bases). Trimming left V 4 bases short and J 6 bases short, with 19 bases between. This CDR3 has 16 residues. Germline lookup yields CDR1 SGHNT and CDR2 YYREEE (reference sequence). CDR3 region: CASSPRSGLGAGELFF. The DNA of the CDR3 is TGTGCCAGCAGCCCCCGAAGCGGGCTGGGGGCCGGGGAGCTGTTTTTT.

V usage is TRBV7-3 and J usage is TRBJ1-4; D possibly corresponds to TRBD1 (6 bases). The germline gives CDR1 SGHTA, CDR2 FQGTGA. The CDR3 extends over 15 amino acids. The V gene lost 4 bases and the J gene lost 7 bases, with 16 bases spanning the gap. CDR3 nucleotide sequence: TGTGCCAGCAGCTGGGGCGGGGGCGCTGGTGAAAAACTGTTTTTT. This codes for CASSWGGGAGEKLFF.

The gene calls are TRBV5-5 and TRBJ1-2; TRBD1 is a possible D gene (6 bases). Trimming stripped 2 bases from V and 0 bases from J, with 11 bases between. The CDR3 has 15 residues. The germline CDR1 and CDR2 sequences are SGHKS and YYEKEE (reference sequence). The CDR3 DNA is TGTGCCAGCAGCTTCCAGGGGCCATCTAACTATGGCTACACCTTC. Amino acids: CASSFQGPSNYGYTF.

This clone was picked up one time. V gene TRBV6-6 combines with J gene TRBJ1-2, with TRBD1 matching 7 bases. This CDR3 comprises 14 residues. CDR1 and CDR2 from the germline V gene are MNHNY and SVGAGI (reference sequence). V dropped 3 bases and J dropped 14; count of bases not matched to a gene: 15. This CDR3 is CASSYPGTAPSVTF. The CDR3 bases are TGTGCCAGCAGTTATCCCGGGACAGCACCTTCGGTAACCTTC.

The chain employs TRBV7-9 and TRBJ2-2; D is unclear. From germline, CDR1 is SEHNR and CDR2 FQNEAQ (reference sequence). The CDR3 has 16 residues. V was pared by 1 base and J by 1 base, with 10 bases between. The CDR3 is CASSLVLAQNTGELFF. The CDR3 DNA reads TGTGCCAGCAGCTTAGTTTTAGCACAGAACACCGGGGAGCTGTTTTTT.